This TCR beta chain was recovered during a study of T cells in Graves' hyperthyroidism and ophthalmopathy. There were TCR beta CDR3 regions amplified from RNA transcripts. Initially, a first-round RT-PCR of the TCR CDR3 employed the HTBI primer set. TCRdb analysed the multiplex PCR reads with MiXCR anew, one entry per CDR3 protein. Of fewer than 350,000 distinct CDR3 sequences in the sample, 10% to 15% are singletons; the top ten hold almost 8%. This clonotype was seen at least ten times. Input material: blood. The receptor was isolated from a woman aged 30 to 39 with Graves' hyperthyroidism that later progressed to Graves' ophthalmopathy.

CDR3 sequence: CSVETGRRTEAFF. CDR3 sequence (DNA): TGCAGCGTTGAAACGGGGAGAAGGACTGAAGCTTTCTTT. The V gene is TRBV29-1, the J gene TRBJ1-1; no definite D call. This CDR3 contains 13 residues. Germline values: CDR1 SQVTM, CDR2 ANQGSEA. The germline V and J ends were trimmed by 2 bases and 5 bases, with 12 bases remaining between them.